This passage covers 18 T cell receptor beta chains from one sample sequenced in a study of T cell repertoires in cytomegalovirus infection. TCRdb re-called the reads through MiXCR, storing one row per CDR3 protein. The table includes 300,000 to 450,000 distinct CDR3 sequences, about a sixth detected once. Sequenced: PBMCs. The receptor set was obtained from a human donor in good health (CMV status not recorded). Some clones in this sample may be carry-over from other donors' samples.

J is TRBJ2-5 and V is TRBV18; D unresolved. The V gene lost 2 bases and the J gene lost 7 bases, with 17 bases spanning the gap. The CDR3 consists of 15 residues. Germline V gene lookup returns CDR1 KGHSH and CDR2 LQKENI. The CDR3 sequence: CASSPGDRSFGTQYF. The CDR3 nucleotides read TGTGCCAGCTCACCAGGGGATCGGAGCTTTGGGACCCAGTACTTC. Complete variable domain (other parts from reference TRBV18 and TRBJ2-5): NAGVMQNPRHLVRRRGQEARLRCSPMKGHSHVYWYRQLPEEGLKFMVYLQKENIIDESGMPKERFSAEFPKEGPSILRIQQVVRGDSAAYFCASSPGDRSFGTQYFGPGTRLLVL.

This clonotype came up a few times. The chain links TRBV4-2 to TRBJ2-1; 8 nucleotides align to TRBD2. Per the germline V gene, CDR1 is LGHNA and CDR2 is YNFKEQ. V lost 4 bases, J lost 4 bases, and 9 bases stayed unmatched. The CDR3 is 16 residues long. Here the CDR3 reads CASSLRTSGSYNEQFF. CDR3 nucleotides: TGTGCCAGCAGCCTCAGAACTAGCGGATCATACAATGAGCAGTTCTTC.

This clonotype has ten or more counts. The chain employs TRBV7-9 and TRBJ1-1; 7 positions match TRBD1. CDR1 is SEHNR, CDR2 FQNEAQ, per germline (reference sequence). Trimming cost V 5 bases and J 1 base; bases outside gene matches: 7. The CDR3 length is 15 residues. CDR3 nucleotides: TGTGCCAGCAGCCCACTTACAGGGGCGAACACTGAAGCTTTCTTT. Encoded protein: CASSPLTGANTEAFF.

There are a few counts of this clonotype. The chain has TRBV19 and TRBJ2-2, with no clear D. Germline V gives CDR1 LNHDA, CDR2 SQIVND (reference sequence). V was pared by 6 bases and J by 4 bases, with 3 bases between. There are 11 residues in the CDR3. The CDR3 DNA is TGTGCCAGTAGGGCCACCGGGGAGCTGTTTTTT. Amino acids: CASRATGELFF.

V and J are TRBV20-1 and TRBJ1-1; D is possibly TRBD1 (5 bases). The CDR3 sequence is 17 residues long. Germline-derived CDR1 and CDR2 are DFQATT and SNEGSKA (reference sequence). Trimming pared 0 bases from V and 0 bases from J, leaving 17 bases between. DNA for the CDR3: TGCAGTGCTAGAGACGGAAGGGGACGCCATGTGAACACTGAAGCTTTCTTT. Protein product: CSARDGRGRHVNTEAFF.

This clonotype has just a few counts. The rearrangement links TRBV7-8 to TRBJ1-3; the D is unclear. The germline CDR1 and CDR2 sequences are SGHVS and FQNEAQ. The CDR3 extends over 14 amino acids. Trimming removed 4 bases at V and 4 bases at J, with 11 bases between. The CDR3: CASSSAAGGNTIYF. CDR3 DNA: TGTGCCAGCAGCTCCGCTGCGGGGGGAAACACCATATATTTT.

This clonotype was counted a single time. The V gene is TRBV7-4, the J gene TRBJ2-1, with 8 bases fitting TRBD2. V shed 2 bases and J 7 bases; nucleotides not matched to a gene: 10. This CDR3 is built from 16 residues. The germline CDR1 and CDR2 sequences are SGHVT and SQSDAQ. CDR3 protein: CASSLRSSGSSNEQFF. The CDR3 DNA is TGTGCCAGCAGCTTAAGGTCGAGCGGGAGTTCTAATGAGCAGTTCTTC.

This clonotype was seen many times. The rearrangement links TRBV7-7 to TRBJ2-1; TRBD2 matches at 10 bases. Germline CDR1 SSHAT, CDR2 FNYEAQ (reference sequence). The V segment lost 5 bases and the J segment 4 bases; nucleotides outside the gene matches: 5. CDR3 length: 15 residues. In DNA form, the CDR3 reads TGTGCCAGCAGCCGTGGACTAGCGGAGTACAATGAGCAGTTCTTC. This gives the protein CASSRGLAEYNEQFF.

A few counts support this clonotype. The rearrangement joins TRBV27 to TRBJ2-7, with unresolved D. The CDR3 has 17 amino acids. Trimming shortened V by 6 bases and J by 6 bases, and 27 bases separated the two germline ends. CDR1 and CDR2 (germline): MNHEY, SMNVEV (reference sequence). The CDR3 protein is CASSRTFRQANGVEQYF. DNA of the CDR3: TGTGCCAGCAGCCGAACCTTCCGACAAGCCAATGGGGTCGAGCAGTACTTC.

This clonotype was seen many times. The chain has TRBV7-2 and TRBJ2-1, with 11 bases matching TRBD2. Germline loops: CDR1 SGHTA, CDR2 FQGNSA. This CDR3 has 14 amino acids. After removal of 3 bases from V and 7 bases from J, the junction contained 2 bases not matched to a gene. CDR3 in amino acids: CASSFGTSGNEQFF. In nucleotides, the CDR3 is TGTGCCAGCAGCTTCGGGACTAGCGGTAATGAGCAGTTCTTC. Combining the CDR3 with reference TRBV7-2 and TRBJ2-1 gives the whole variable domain GAGVSQSPSNKVTEKGKDVELRCDPISGHTALYWYRQSLGQGLEFLIYFQGNSAPDKSGLPSDRFSAERTGGSVSTLTIQRTQQEDSAVYLCASSFGTSGNEQFFGPGTRLTVL.

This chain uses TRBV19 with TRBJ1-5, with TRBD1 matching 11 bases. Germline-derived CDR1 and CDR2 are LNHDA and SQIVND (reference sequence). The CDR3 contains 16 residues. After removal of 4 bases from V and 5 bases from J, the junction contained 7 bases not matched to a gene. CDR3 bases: TGTGCCAGTAGTACACACGGACAGGGGGCTTATCAGCCCCAGCATTTT. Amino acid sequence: CASSTHGQGAYQPQHF. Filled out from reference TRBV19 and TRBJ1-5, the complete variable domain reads DGGITQSPKYLFRKEGQNVTLSCEQNLNHDAMYWYRQDPGQGLRLIYYSQIVNDFQKGDIAEGYSVSREKKESFPLTVTSAQKNPTAFYLCASSTHGQGAYQPQHFGDGTRLSIL.

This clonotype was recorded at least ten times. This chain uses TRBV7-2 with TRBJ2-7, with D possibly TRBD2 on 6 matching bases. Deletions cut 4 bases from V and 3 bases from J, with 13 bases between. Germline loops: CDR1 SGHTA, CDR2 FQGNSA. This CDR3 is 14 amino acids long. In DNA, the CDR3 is TGTGCCAGCAGCTACACTAGCTGGGACTACGAGCAGTACTTC. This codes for CASSYTSWDYEQYF.

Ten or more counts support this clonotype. CDR3 nucleotides: TGCGCCAGCAGCCACCAGACAGGGGCAGGGACTGAAGCTTTCTTT. As protein: CASSHQTGAGTEAFF. The chain joins TRBV4-1 to TRBJ1-1; TRBD1 matches 8 bases. The CDR3 runs 15 residues. The J segment lost 5 bases and the V segment lost 3 bases, leaving 8 bases of the junction unmatched. Germline CDR1 and CDR2: MGHRA and YSYEKL.

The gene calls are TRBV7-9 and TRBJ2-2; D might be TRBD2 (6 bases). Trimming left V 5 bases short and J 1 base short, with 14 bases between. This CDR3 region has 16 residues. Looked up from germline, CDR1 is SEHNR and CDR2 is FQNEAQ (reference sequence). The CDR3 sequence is CASSPGRSGNTGELFF. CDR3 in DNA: TGTGCCAGCAGCCCCGGGAGATCGGGGAACACCGGGGAGCTGTTTTTT.

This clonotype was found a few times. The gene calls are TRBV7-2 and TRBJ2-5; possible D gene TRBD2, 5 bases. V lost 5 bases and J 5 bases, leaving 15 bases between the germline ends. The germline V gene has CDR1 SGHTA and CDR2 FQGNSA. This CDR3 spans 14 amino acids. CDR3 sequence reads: CASSPTRVEETQYF. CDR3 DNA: TGTGCCAGCAGCCCCACTAGGGTGGAGGAGACCCAGTACTTC.

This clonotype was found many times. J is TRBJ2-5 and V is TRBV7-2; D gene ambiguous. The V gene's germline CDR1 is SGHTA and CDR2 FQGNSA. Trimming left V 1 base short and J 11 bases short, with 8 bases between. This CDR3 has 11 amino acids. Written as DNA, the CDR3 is TGTGCCAGCAGCTTAGAAGCGACGCAGTACTTC. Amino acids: CASSLEATQYF.

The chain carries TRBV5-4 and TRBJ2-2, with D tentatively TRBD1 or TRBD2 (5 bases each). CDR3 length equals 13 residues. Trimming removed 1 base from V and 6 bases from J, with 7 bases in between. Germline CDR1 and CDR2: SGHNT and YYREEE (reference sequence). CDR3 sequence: CASSLMGAGELFF. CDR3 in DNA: TGTGCCAGCAGCTTGATGGGGGCCGGGGAGCTGTTTTTT.

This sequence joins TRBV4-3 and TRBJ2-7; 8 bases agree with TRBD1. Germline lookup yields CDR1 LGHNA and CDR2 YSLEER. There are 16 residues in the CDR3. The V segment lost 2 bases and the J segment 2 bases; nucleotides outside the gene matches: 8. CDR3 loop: CASSQRATGDAYEQYF. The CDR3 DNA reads TGCGCCAGCAGCCAAAGGGCGACAGGGGACGCCTACGAGCAGTACTTC.